Here is one T cell receptor beta chain with its context. The sample comes from a study of technical replicates of blood from several donors. CDR3 size: 12 residues. Per germline, CDR1 SGHNT and CDR2 YENEEA. The ends were cut back, 4 bases at V and 11 bases at J, with 13 bases in the middle. Only in-frame clones appear in the TCRdb table, and some are missing; sequencing was by immunoSEQ multiplex PCR. The table includes approximately 79,000 clones, approximately 97% detected once. This chain connects TRBV11-3 to TRBJ2-3, with D maybe TRBD2 (5 bases). The sequencing sample was made of T cells isolated from PBMCs. The receptor was derived from a human donor in good health. CDR3 sequence reads: CASSSRTPLQYF. CDR3 DNA sequence: TGTGCCAGCAGCTCCCGGACTCCCCTGCAGTATTTT. Drawing the rest from reference TRBV11-3 and TRBJ2-3, the complete variable domain is EAGVVQSPRYKIIEKKQPVAFWCNPISGHNTLYWYLQNLGQGPELLIRYENEEAVDDSQLPKDRFSAERLKGVDSTLKIQPAELGDSAVYLCASSSRTPLQYFGPGTRLTVL.